This TCR beta chain was sequenced for a study of CD8+ T cells in alopecia areata. Treatment defined: oral pan-JAK inhibitor, 5-10 mg twice daily. It was cDNA, reverse transcribed from extracted RNA, that served as the sequencing template. Sequencing was performed with immunoSEQ multiplex PCR; in TCRdb, only in-frame clones are kept and a portion is missing. The table includes 200,000 or so clones, about three fifths detected once. V dropped 3 bases and J dropped 2; count of bases not matched to a gene: 5. The CDR3 runs 15 residues. Germline values: CDR1 SNHLY, CDR2 FYNNEI. The chain combines TRBV2 with TRBJ2-3; TRBD1 matches 7 bases. The sample was CD4+ T cells sorted from blood, taken at week 24, from a patient treated with tofacitinib. The receptor was derived from a human donor with alopecia areata. CDR3 DNA: TGTGCCAGCAGTGAGAGGACAGGACACACAGATACGCAGTATTTT. This codes for CASSERTGHTDTQYF.